This T cell receptor beta chain was retrieved from a study of regulatory T cells in long-lasting Graves disease. Sample time point: persistent/refractory GD, antithyroid drugs over 5 years with positive TRAb. Researchers made the TCR library from RNA that was extracted from PBMCs. The CDR3 runs 18 residues. Germline loops: CDR1 SNHLY, CDR2 FYNNEI. V shed 6 bases, J shed 0 bases, and the junction held 14 bases outside the gene matches. Construction of TCR beta libraries relied on iRepertoire HTBI primers and on Arm-PCR targeting CDR3 regions. Each CDR3 protein is one row after TCRdb ran MiXCR on the multiplex PCR reads. The sample includes about 660,000 distinct CDR3 sequences, approximately 29% seen only once; the top ten take 40% to 50%.

Here the sequenced sample was peripheral blood mononuclear cells (PBMCs), taken when the disease was refractory, from a patient treated with antithyroid drugs. The sequence came from a female donor with Graves disease. This chain connects TRBV2 to TRBJ1-1; 9 positions agree with TRBD1. The CDR3: CASSYGQGRRYMNTEAFF. CDR3 bases: TGTGCCAGCAGCTATGGACAGGGGAGGAGGTACATGAACACTGAAGCTTTCTTT.